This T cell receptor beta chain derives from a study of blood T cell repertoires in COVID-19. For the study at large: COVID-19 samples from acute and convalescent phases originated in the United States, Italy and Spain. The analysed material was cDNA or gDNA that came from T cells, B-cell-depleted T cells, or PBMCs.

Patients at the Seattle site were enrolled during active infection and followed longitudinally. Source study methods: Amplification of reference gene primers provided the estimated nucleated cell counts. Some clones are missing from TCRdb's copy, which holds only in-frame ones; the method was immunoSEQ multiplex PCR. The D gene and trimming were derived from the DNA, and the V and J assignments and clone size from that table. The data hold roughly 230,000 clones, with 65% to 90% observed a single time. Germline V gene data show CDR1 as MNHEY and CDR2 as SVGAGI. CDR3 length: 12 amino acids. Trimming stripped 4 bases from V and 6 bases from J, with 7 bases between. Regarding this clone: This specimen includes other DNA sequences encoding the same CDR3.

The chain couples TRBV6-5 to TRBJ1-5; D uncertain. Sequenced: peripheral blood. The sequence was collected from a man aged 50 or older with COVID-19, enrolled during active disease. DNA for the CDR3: TGTGCCAGCAGTTCCCCCGGTCAGCCCCAGCATTTT. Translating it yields CASSSPGQPQHF.